The 3 T cell receptor beta chains reported below all come from one sample, sequenced in a study of T cell repertoires in cytomegalovirus infection. For these TCRs, the target antigens are not known. TCRdb reprocessed the reads with MiXCR, giving one entry per CDR3 protein. Counted here are some 700,000 distinct CDR3 sequences, roughly 30% occurring once; the ten biggest clones make up 15% to 20%. This specimen consisted of cultured PBMCs, obtained from culture after CMV antigen stimulation. All receptors come from a human donor in good health (CMV status not recorded). Some clones in this sample may be carry-over from other donors' samples.

This chain joins TRBV12-3 or TRBV12-4 and TRBJ1-1; TRBD1 matches at 8 bases. The V segment lost 6 bases and the J segment 1 base; nucleotides outside the gene matches: 10. The CDR3 contains 16 residues. Written as DNA, the CDR3 is TGTGCCAGCAGCCCCGCAGGGGGCCGGGCGAACACTGAAGCTTTCTTT. This encodes CASSPAGGRANTEAFF.

This clonotype has only a few counts. The chain employs TRBV2 and TRBJ2-3, with 9 bases identical to TRBD1. The CDR3 sequence is 15 residues long. J gave up 5 bases and V 6 bases, and 9 bases lay outside the gene matches. The germline CDR1 and CDR2 sequences are SNHLY and FYNNEI. CDR3 protein: CASREYRGRGDTQYF. Written as DNA, the CDR3 is TGTGCCAGCAGGGAATACAGGGGGCGCGGAGATACGCAGTATTTT.

V is TRBV19 and J is TRBJ2-2; D perhaps matches TRBD1 (6 bases). Germline V gene data show CDR1 as LNHDA and CDR2 as SQIVND (reference sequence). This CDR3 is built from 16 residues. Trimming pared 5 bases from V and 2 bases from J, leaving 15 bases between. The CDR3 DNA follows: TGTGCCAGTAGTCATGCCGGGACACTCAACACCGGGGAGCTGTTTTTT. The encoded protein is CASSHAGTLNTGELFF.